This T cell receptor (beta chain) was obtained from a study of shared T cell receptors in the human thymus. CDR1 is SGHAT and CDR2 is FQNNGV in the germline V gene. Trimming removed 4 bases from V and 8 bases from J; junction bases left unmatched: 9. CDR3 length: 14 amino acids. The assay was immunoSEQ multiplex PCR, and TCRdb's table has in-frame clones only and misses some. The table has some 700,000 clones, 80% to 90% seen once. This same sample was also part of a study on human thymus T cells.

The chain carries TRBV11-2 and TRBJ1-2; 8 bases line up with TRBD1. This receptor was obtained from a girl in the first two years of life with a congenital heart defect. The sample was thymocytes. The CDR3 DNA sequence: TGTGCCAGCAGCTCCTCCAGGGGGCTGAGAGGCTACACCTTC. Residues: CASSSSRGLRGYTF.